The rows below give T cell receptor beta chains drawn from one sample of a study of blood T cell repertoires in COVID-19. TCRdb keeps only in-frame clones here, not all; method: immunoSEQ multiplex PCR. The sample gives 100,000 to 110,000 clones, about 89% of which show up once; about 1.9% is in the top ten. Sequencing used peripheral blood. The source is a man in his fifties with active COVID-19. Each CDR3 is given with its conserved first and last residue. The order of the fields is clone size, J gene, D gene, V gene, CDR3 DNA, CDR3 protein. D genes are given only for firm matches. Not every row has a clone size; where given, it reads once, few, many or a size class.

NA | TRBJ1-1 | TRBD1 | TRBV7-9 | TGTGCCAGCAGCTTTCCGACAGGGATGAACACTGAAGCTTTCTTT | CASSFPTGMNTEAFF
NA | TRBJ1-1 | NA | TRBV5-6 | TGTGCCAGCAGCTTGTGGGGACTAGGGGGAGGCACTGAAGCTTTCTTT | CASSLWGLGGGTEAFF
NA | TRBJ1-4 | NA | TRBV2 | TGTGCCAGCAGTCGGCAGGGGAATGAAAAACTGTTTTTT | CASSRQGNEKLFF
NA | TRBJ1-3 | TRBD1 | TRBV19 | TGTGCCAGTAAGACCGGGACAGGAGTCTCTGGAAACACCATATATTTT | CASKTGTGVSGNTIYF
NA | TRBJ2-3 | TRBD2 | TRBV18 | TGTGCCAGCTCACCACGGCTAGCGGGGGCCCAAGATACGCAGTATTTT | CASSPRLAGAQDTQYF
NA | TRBJ2-3 | TRBD2 | TRBV18 | TGTGCCAGCTCACGACCTAGCGGGAGGGCCGTTGATACGCAGTATTTT | CASSRPSGRAVDTQYF
NA | TRBJ1-2 | TRBD1 | TRBV9 | TGTGCCAGCAGCGTTGGGGACAGGGTCACTAACTATGGCTACACCTTC | CASSVGDRVTNYGYTF
NA | TRBJ2-7 | TRBD2 | TRBV6-2/TRBV6-3 | TGTGCCAGCAGTTCTCCGGGACTAGCGGATATTAGCTCCTACGAGCAGTACTTC | CASSSPGLADISSYEQYF
once | TRBJ2-3 | TRBD2 | TRBV7-9 | TGTGCCAGCAGCTTACTAGCGGGCGCCACAGATACGCAGTATTTT | CASSLLAGATDTQYF
NA | TRBJ1-1 | NA | TRBV19 | TGTGCCAGTAGTATAGATCGGCGGTCAGTGGCCACTGAAGCTTTCTTT | CASSIDRRSVATEAFF
NA | TRBJ2-3 | TRBD2 | TRBV9 | TGTGCCAGCAGCGTAGGGGAGGGAGGGACAGATACGCAGTATTTT | CASSVGEGGTDTQYF
NA | TRBJ1-1 | NA | TRBV7-3 | TGTGCCAGCAGACAGTTCGTGAACACTGAAGCTTTCTTT | CASRQFVNTEAFF
once | TRBJ2-2 | TRBD1 | TRBV5-1 | TGCGCCAGCACCCCGACCGGGACAGATAACACCGGGGAGCTGTTTTTT | CASTPTGTDNTGELFF
NA | TRBJ1-4 | TRBD1 | TRBV19 | TGTGCCAGTAGTAGACAGGGGATGGCGTCAACTAATGAAAAACTGTTTTTT | CASSRQGMASTNEKLFF
few | TRBJ2-1 | TRBD2 | TRBV18 | TGTGCCAGCTCCCGAGGACTAGCTTCCTACAATGAGCAGTTCTTC | CASSRGLASYNEQFF
NA | TRBJ1-4 | NA | TRBV9 | TGTGCCAGCAGCGTATCACAGGGAACTAATGAAAAACTGTTTTTT | CASSVSQGTNEKLFF
NA | TRBJ1-2 | NA | TRBV18 | TGTGCCAGCTCACCACCGAGCAGGGCTAACTATGGCTACACCTTC | CASSPPSRANYGYTF
few | TRBJ1-2 | NA | TRBV7-2 | TGTGCCAGCAGCTTACAGGGGAATTATGGCTACACCTTC | CASSLQGNYGYTF
NA | TRBJ1-2 | TRBD1 | TRBV5-1 | TGCGCCAGCAGCTTGGGAGACAGGGGGCTTATCTATGGCTACACCTTC | CASSLGDRGLIYGYTF
NA | TRBJ1-1 | NA | TRBV11-1 | TGTGCCAGCAGCTTAACAGTGAACACTGAAGCTTTCTTT | CASSLTVNTEAFF
NA | TRBJ1-2 | NA | TRBV6-6 | TGTGCCAGCAGCCAACAGGGATACGGCTACACCTTC | CASSQQGYGYTF
few | TRBJ1-3 | NA | TRBV5-6 | TGTGCCAGCAGCTTGGGAGGACAGCTGGGCTCTGGAAACACCATATATTTT | CASSLGGQLGSGNTIYF
NA | TRBJ1-2 | NA | TRBV10-3 | TGTGCCATCAGTGACGAGGGCGGCTATGGCTACACCTTC | CAISDEGGYGYTF
NA | TRBJ2-7 | NA | TRBV13 | TGTGCCAGCAGCTTAGGGACAGTTAGCTACGAGCAGTACTTC | CASSLGTVSYEQYF
NA | TRBJ2-3 | TRBD2 | TRBV9 | TGTGCCAGCAGCGTAACTAGCGGGGGGCTTAGCACAGATACGCAGTATTTT | CASSVTSGGLSTDTQYF
NA | TRBJ1-3 | NA | TRBV19 | TGTGCCAGTACCGGGGGAGCTGCTGGAAACACCATATATTTT | CASTGGAAGNTIYF
NA | TRBJ2-3 | NA | TRBV5-1 | TGCGCCAGCAGCTTGCACTACACAGATACGCAGTATTTT | CASSLHYTDTQYF
few | TRBJ1-5 | TRBD1 | TRBV6-6 | TGTGCCAGCAGTTACTCTGGACAGGGGGGACAGCCCCAGCATTTT | CASSYSGQGGQPQHF
NA | TRBJ2-3 | TRBD2 | TRBV5-1 | TGCGCCAGCAGCGCGGGACTAGTCGGTGGCACAGATACGCAGTATTTT | CASSAGLVGGTDTQYF
NA | TRBJ2-3 | NA | TRBV5-1 | TGCGCCAGCAGCTTGCACACAGATACGCAGTATTTT | CASSLHTDTQYF
once | TRBJ1-5 | NA | TRBV19 | TGTGCCAGTAAGATCGGGACACGGGGGGGAAATCAGCCCCAGCATTTT | CASKIGTRGGNQPQHF
NA | TRBJ1-5 | NA | TRBV19 | TGTGCCACACACTATGTCCGTGATCAGCCCCAGCATTTT | CATHYVRDQPQHF
NA | TRBJ2-1 | NA | TRBV27 | TGTGCCAGCAGTTTCCGAACAGCCTACAATGAGCAGTTCTTC | CASSFRTAYNEQFF
NA | TRBJ2-3 | NA | TRBV5-1 | TGCGCCAGCAGCTTATCGGGGAGGAGCACAGATACGCAGTATTTT | CASSLSGRSTDTQYF
NA | TRBJ2-1 | TRBD2 | TRBV7-9 | TGTGCCAGCGGGGACTTCGGACTAGCGGGGCCTCGCCCTATCAATGAGCAGTTCTTC | CASGDFGLAGPRPINEQFF
NA | TRBJ2-6 | NA | TRBV29-1 | TGCAGCGTCGAGGGGGCCAACGTCCTGACTTTC | CSVEGANVLTF
once | TRBJ2-6 | NA | TRBV6-5 | TGTGCCAGCACTCTTAGTCGAACCAACGTCCTGACTTTC | CASTLSRTNVLTF
NA | TRBJ2-1 | TRBD2 | TRBV27 | TGTGCCAGCAGTTTTTACCCTAGCGGGGGGGATTACAATGAGCAGTTCTTC | CASSFYPSGGDYNEQFF
once | TRBJ2-5 | TRBD2 | TRBV24-1 | TGTGCCACCAGTGATATAGCGGGGGGGGAGACCCAGTACTTC | CATSDIAGGETQYF
NA | TRBJ2-5 | TRBD2 | TRBV3-1/TRBV3-2 | TGTGCCAGCAGCCTGAGTAGCGGGGGGGCCAGTGAGACCCAGTACTTC | CASSLSSGGASETQYF
once | TRBJ1-2 | TRBD1 | TRBV6-5 | TGTGCCAGCAGGACCCCACAGGGGGCGGGTGGCTACACCTTC | CASRTPQGAGGYTF
NA | TRBJ2-1 | NA | TRBV11-3 | TGTGCCAGCAGCCGATTTCAGGGTAATGAGCAGTTCTTC | CASSRFQGNEQFF
NA | TRBJ2-1 | NA | TRBV4-1 | TGCGCCAGCAGCCAAGACTACAGTAGCTCCTACAATGAGCAGTTCTTC | CASSQDYSSSYNEQFF
NA | TRBJ2-3 | NA | TRBV3-1/TRBV3-2 | TGTGCCAGCAGCCAAGGCGGGGGCCGAATTAGCACAGATACGCAGTATTTT | CASSQGGGRISTDTQYF
NA | TRBJ2-1 | TRBD2 | TRBV5-1 | TGCGCCAGCAGCGGGACTAGTTTCAATGAGCAGTTCTTC | CASSGTSFNEQFF
NA | TRBJ1-3 | TRBD1 | TRBV4-1 | TGCGCCAGCAGCCACCGGACAGGGGAACTCTCTGGAAACACCATATATTTT | CASSHRTGELSGNTIYF
NA | TRBJ2-2 | NA | TRBV6-1 | TGTGCCAGCAGGACTCGGGGAGACTACACCGGGGAGCTGTTTTTT | CASRTRGDYTGELFF
NA | TRBJ2-2 | TRBD1 | TRBV6-1 | TGTGCCAGCAGTGAAGTGGGGACAGGGATAAACACCGGGGAGCTGTTTTTT | CASSEVGTGINTGELFF
NA | TRBJ2-4 | NA | TRBV30 | TGTGCCTGGAGTCAAGACACGAAGCAGTACTTC | CAWSQDTKQYF
NA | TRBJ2-1 | NA | TRBV2 | TGTGCCAGCAGGGGGGACAACTACAATGAGCAGTTCTTC | CASRGDNYNEQFF
NA | TRBJ1-2 | TRBD1 | TRBV19 | TGTGCCAGTAGTAATAACCGGGACAGGGTAAACGGCTACACCTTC | CASSNNRDRVNGYTF
NA | TRBJ2-1 | NA | TRBV11-2 | TGTGCCAGCAGCTCCGGACAGTCAACCTACAATGAGCAGTTCTTC | CASSSGQSTYNEQFF
NA | TRBJ2-5 | NA | TRBV11-1 | TGTGCCAGCAGCTTAAACAGGGTGAGGGAGACCCAGTACTTC | CASSLNRVRETQYF
NA | TRBJ2-2 | TRBD2 | TRBV11-3 | TGTGCCAGCAGCTCAGCGGGGGGGAACACCGGGGAGCTGTTTTTT | CASSSAGGNTGELFF